One T cell receptor (beta chain) is described in this entry. This sample stems from a study of CD8 T cells in Susac syndrome. CDR3 length: 11 amino acids. Germline V gene sequence: CDR1 SEHNR, CDR2 FQNEAQ (reference sequence). V dropped 7 bases and J dropped 9 bases, with 12 bases sitting between them. A quantity of roughly 0.5 to 1 ug RNA underwent reverse transcription using random hexamers. TCRdb reanalysed the immunoSEQ multiplex PCR reads using MiXCR and keeps one entry per CDR3 protein. The sample includes just under 150,000 distinct CDR3 sequences, around 94% of them seen just once. This clonotype was obtained from a human donor in good health. This chain uses TRBV7-9 with TRBJ1-1, with D possibly matching TRBD1 (5 bases). Sequenced input: CD4+ T cells from PBMCs. CDR3 sequence reads: CASTLRGKAFF. The DNA for the CDR3 is TGTGCCAGCACCCTACGGGGCAAAGCTTTCTTT.